This is a list of T cell receptor beta chains from one sample in a study of cytotoxic CD8 clonotypes in ibrutinib-treated CLL. Assay: immunoSEQ multiplex PCR; the TCRdb copy retains only in-frame clones and omits some. Counted here are some 200,000 clones, roughly three quarters occurring once; the ten biggest clones make up 5.5% to 6%. The sequences come from PBMCs, collected after 12 months of ibrutinib treatment. Every receptor here comes from a human donor with chronic lymphocytic leukemia. Both conserved end residues are part of each CDR3. D genes are given only for firm matches. Some rows mark clone size as missing; the rest say once, few, many or name a class of expanded clone.

v_call	j_call	d_call	clone_size	cdr3_nt	cdr3_aa
TRBV18	TRBJ1-1	NA	NA	TGTGCCAGCTCACTATCCGGGGGAACGAGTACTGAAGCTTTCTTT	CASSLSGGTSTEAFF
TRBV18	TRBJ2-3	NA	NA	TGTGCCAGCTCAGTCGGCCGTAGCACAGATACGCAGTATTTT	CASSVGRSTDTQYF
TRBV5-1	TRBJ1-2	NA	NA	TGCGCCAGCAGCCTTGACTCAGCTTTCTATGGCTACACCTTC	CASSLDSAFYGYTF
TRBV21-1	TRBJ2-2	NA	NA	TGTGCCAGCAGCAAAGCGCTCTACGGACACTGGAACACCGGGGAGCTGTTTTTT	CASSKALYGHWNTGELFF
TRBV30	TRBJ1-5	NA	once	TGTGCCTGGCAGGACATGAGCAATCAGCCCCAGCATTTT	CAWQDMSNQPQHF
TRBV19	TRBJ1-5	NA	NA	TGTGCCAGTAGTACAGTAGGATGGTACCTTGACGAGCCCCAGCATTTT	CASSTVGWYLDEPQHF
TRBV2	TRBJ1-2	NA	few	TGTGCCAGCAGTGAAGCCTATAGCTACACCTTC	CASSEAYSYTF
TRBV28	TRBJ1-1	TRBD1	NA	TGTGCCAGCAGTTTAGGGCAGGGGGCGTTTAGGCCTGAAGCTTTCTTT	CASSLGQGAFRPEAFF
TRBV5-4	TRBJ1-1	NA	NA	TGTGCCAGCAGCTTGGGAGGCACTTTTGAAGCTTTCTTT	CASSLGGTFEAFF
TRBV6-1	TRBJ1-5	NA	NA	TGTGCCAGCAGTGATCAGCCCCAGCATTTT	CASSDQPQHF
TRBV4-1	TRBJ1-1	NA	NA	TGCGCCAGCAGCCAAGACCGAGAGGCCTCCTCGAACACTGAAGCTTTCTTT	CASSQDREASSNTEAFF